These 27 T cell receptor beta chains share one sample of origin, sequenced in a study of T cell repertoires in cytomegalovirus infection. Each CDR3 protein gets one entry after TCRdb re-called the reads with MiXCR. This sample has some 350,000 distinct CDR3 sequences, with around 18% found just once. The specimen sequenced was PBMCs. The receptors derive from a human donor in good health (CMV status not recorded). Some clones in this sample may be carry-over from other donors' samples.

This clonotype was detected only a few times. The gene calls are TRBV29-1 and TRBJ1-1, with TRBD1 matching over 7 bases. CDR1 is SQVTM and CDR2 is ANQGSEA in the germline V gene. Unmatched junction bases numbered 8, after V lost 6 bases and J lost 1 base. The CDR3 extends over 14 amino acids. Here the CDR3 reads CSVRNRDRNTEAFF. CDR3 nucleotide sequence: TGCAGCGTACGGAACCGGGACAGGAACACTGAAGCTTTCTTT.

The sample holds many counts of this clonotype. The chain combines TRBV4-3 with TRBJ2-7; weak D call: TRBD1 (6 bases). Trimming stripped 0 bases from V and 2 bases from J, with 14 bases between. This CDR3 spans 16 amino acids. Germline assignment: CDR1 LGHNA and CDR2 YSLEER. The CDR3 loop reads CASSQDLVGTPYEQYF. Here the CDR3 DNA reads TGCGCCAGCAGCCAAGATCTAGTCGGGACACCCTACGAGCAGTACTTC.

This clonotype has more than one count but fewer than ten. The junction shows a germline mismatch at one end, possibly a read error. The genes are TRBV7-8 and TRBJ1-1; D unclear. The CDR3 is made up of 16 amino acids. Germline V gene sequence: CDR1 SGHVS, CDR2 FQNEAQ. CDR3 coding DNA: TGTGCCAGCAGCTATTACGGAGGATCAATTGACACTGAAACTTTCTTT. Protein product: CASSYYGGSIDTETFF.

This clonotype appeared many times. The rearrangement links TRBV7-2 to TRBJ2-5; D is unresolved. There are 13 residues in the CDR3. Germline V gene sequence: CDR1 SGHTA, CDR2 FQGNSA. Trimming took off 8 bases at V and 2 bases at J, with 12 bases between the two ends. As DNA, the CDR3 is TGTGCCAGCCGTGGCACAGCTCAAGAGACCCAGTACTTC. Amino acids: CASRGTAQETQYF.

This clonotype was recorded a few times. This chain connects TRBV12-3 or TRBV12-4 to TRBJ2-3; D unresolved. V dropped 1 base and J dropped 0 bases, with 8 bases sitting between them. This CDR3 region has 15 residues. CDR3 nucleotide sequence: TGTGCCAGCAGTTTAGTTGGAACTAGCACAGATACGCAGTATTTT. It is translated as CASSLVGTSTDTQYF.

This clonotype was seen ten or more times. This chain joins TRBV7-2 and TRBJ2-3, with 7 bases matching TRBD2. The CDR3 spans 15 residues. Unmatched junction bases numbered 11, after V lost 5 bases and J lost 6 bases. Germline V lookup: CDR1 SGHTA, CDR2 FQGNSA. The CDR3 nucleotides are TGTGCCAGCAGCCCCAGAAGGACTAGTCCGGATACGCAGTATTTT. It codes for CASSPRRTSPDTQYF.

The V gene is TRBV11-2, the J gene TRBJ2-3, with D perhaps matching TRBD2 (6 bases). From germline, CDR1 is SGHAT and CDR2 FQNNGV. The germline V and J ends were trimmed by 5 bases and 2 bases, with 14 bases remaining between them. The CDR3 has 15 residues. Here the CDR3 reads CASSQKGGITDTQYF. Here the CDR3 DNA reads TGTGCCAGCAGCCAAAAGGGCGGGATCACAGATACGCAGTATTTT.

The rearrangement joins TRBV27 to TRBJ1-6; D ambiguous. The V end was cut by 7 bases, the J end by 4 bases, with 23 bases between. The CDR3 sequence is 18 residues long. Germline V gives CDR1 MNHEY, CDR2 SMNVEV (reference sequence). The CDR3, as DNA: TGTGCCAGCAAAACGCGCGTGGAACCCGGTTTTTATAATTCACCCCTCCACTTT. Translation gives CASKTRVEPGFYNSPLHF.

This clonotype was seen repeatedly, ten times or more. The V call is TRBV12-3 or TRBV12-4, the J call TRBJ1-6; D call uncertain. Trimming took off 6 bases at V and 11 bases at J, with 17 bases between the two ends. This CDR3 is built from 14 residues. CDR3 sequence reads: CASSTDGLGTPLHF. The CDR3 DNA reads TGTGCCAGCAGCACGGACGGCTTAGGAACACCCCTCCACTTT.

This clonotype has ten or more counts. The chain employs TRBV7-2 and TRBJ2-7; tentative D call: TRBD1 (6 bases). CDR1 and CDR2 from the germline V gene are SGHTA and FQGNSA. This CDR3 is built from 14 residues. V dropped 6 bases and J dropped 0 bases, with 12 bases sitting between them. CDR3 sequence (DNA): TGTGCCAGCAGGAATGACAGGACCTCCTACGAGCAGTACTTC. Its protein product is CASRNDRTSYEQYF.

This clonotype was seen ten or more times. The chain has TRBV7-8 and TRBJ1-1, with D tentatively TRBD1 (5 bases). Germline V lookup: CDR1 SGHVS, CDR2 FQNEAQ. V dropped 2 bases and J dropped 4 bases, with 14 bases sitting between them. This CDR3 region has 15 residues. The CDR3 loop reads CASSLIWGAGTEAFF. The CDR3, as DNA: TGTGCCAGCAGCTTAATCTGGGGCGCGGGCACTGAAGCTTTCTTT.

This clonotype was counted many times. The chain couples TRBV7-8 to TRBJ1-6; D is undetermined. The CDR3 runs to 14 residues. V was shortened by 5 bases and J by 9 bases, with 14 bases between the two germline ends. CDR1 and CDR2 from the germline V gene are SGHVS and FQNEAQ. The CDR3 protein is CASSLRSSSSPLHF. For the CDR3, the DNA is TGTGCCAGCAGCCTTAGGTCCAGTTCTTCACCCCTCCACTTT.

This clonotype has at least ten counts. CDR3 sequence reads: CASSLVAGGSETQYF. DNA of the CDR3: TGTGCCAGCAGTTTAGTAGCGGGAGGATCGGAGACCCAGTACTTC. This chain links TRBV12-3 or TRBV12-4 with TRBJ2-5, with TRBD2 identical over 10 bases. The CDR3 contains 15 residues. Trimming cost V 1 base and J 5 bases; bases outside gene matches: 4.

This clonotype was counted a few times. This chain connects TRBV7-2 to TRBJ2-4; no reliable D call. V was clipped by 2 bases and J by 8 bases, with 7 bases between them. Per germline, CDR1 SGHTA and CDR2 FQGNSA. The CDR3 loop spans 12 amino acids. The CDR3 sequence: CASSLIGDIQYF. The CDR3 coding sequence is TGTGCCAGCAGCTTAATTGGCGACATTCAGTACTTC.

This clonotype was seen only a few times. The V gene is TRBV29-1, the J gene TRBJ2-4; D may correspond to TRBD1 or TRBD2 (5 bases each). The CDR3 loop spans 12 amino acids. Germline values: CDR1 SQVTM, CDR2 ANQGSEA. V shed 7 bases and J shed 2 bases, with 9 bases lying between them. The CDR3 reads CSAGATKNIQYF. CDR3 sequence (DNA): TGCAGCGCCGGGGCAACCAAAAACATTCAGTACTTC.

This clonotype was detected ten times or more. The chain employs TRBV6-1 and TRBJ2-1; 10 bases line up with TRBD1. The J segment lost 0 bases and the V segment lost 8 bases, leaving 19 bases of the junction unmatched. The V gene's germline CDR1 is MNHNS and CDR2 SASEGT. This CDR3 has 20 amino acids. The CDR3 nucleotides read TGTGCCAGCCCCCCTGGAGGACAGGGGGTGTGGCGGCCCTCCTACAATGAGCAGTTCTTC. Its protein is CASPPGGQGVWRPSYNEQFF.

The chain employs TRBV20-1 and TRBJ2-1; D is perhaps TRBD1 or TRBD2 (5 bases each). Germline V lookup: CDR1 DFQATT, CDR2 SNEGSKA (reference sequence). The CDR3 is made up of 17 amino acids. Trimming shortened V by 3 bases and J by 3 bases, and 21 bases separated the two germline ends. The CDR3 loop is CSARRDGEASGYNEQFF. CDR3 in DNA: TGCAGTGCTAGGAGGGACGGCGAGGCGTCGGGCTACAATGAGCAGTTCTTC.

The chain carries TRBV29-1 and TRBJ2-5, with D perhaps TRBD1 (5 bases). This CDR3 region has 13 residues. Trimming left V 2 bases short and J 5 bases short, with 12 bases between. Germline V gene sequence: CDR1 SQVTM, CDR2 ANQGSEA. CDR3 sequence: CSVELGARETQYF. DNA for the CDR3: TGCAGCGTTGAACTAGGGGCTCGGGAGACCCAGTACTTC.

This clonotype was counted many times. V gene TRBV28 combines with J gene TRBJ1-4, with D tentatively TRBD1 (5 bases). The CDR3 runs to 14 residues. Germline-derived CDR1 and CDR2 are MDHEN and SYDVKM. Trimming shortened V by 6 bases and J by 8 bases, and 16 bases separated the two germline ends. The CDR3 DNA reads as TGTGCCAGCAGGCCAGGGAGGCTTCGGGAAAAACTGTTTTTT. Its translation is CASRPGRLREKLFF.

This clonotype was detected a few times. J is TRBJ2-1 and V is TRBV5-6; TRBD1 or TRBD2 may be the D gene (5 bases each). CDR1 and CDR2 from the germline V gene are SGHDT and YYEEEE. The V end lost 0 bases, the J end lost 5 bases, and 12 bases lay between the germline ends. This CDR3 contains 15 residues. This chain's CDR3 is CASSLVGESHNEQFF. The CDR3 nucleotides are TGTGCCAGCAGCTTGGTGGGGGAATCACACAATGAGCAGTTCTTC.

The chain carries TRBV5-4 and TRBJ2-1, with 8 bases fitting TRBD1. The germline V gene encodes CDR1 SGHNT and CDR2 YYREEE (reference sequence). CDR3 length: 12 amino acids. Trimming cost V 4 bases and J 10 bases; bases outside gene matches: 4. CDR3 coding DNA: TGTGCCAGCAGCCGGGGACAGGCGGAGCAGTTCTTC. It specifies CASSRGQAEQFF.

There are many counts of this clonotype. The chain links TRBV7-2 to TRBJ2-5; D is perhaps TRBD2 (6 bases). Germline CDR1 and CDR2: SGHTA and FQGNSA. CDR3 length: 15 residues. Trimming took off 1 base at V and 2 bases at J, with 11 bases between the two ends. CDR3 loop: CASSLGGVYQETQYF. CDR3 in DNA: TGTGCCAGCAGCTTAGGCGGGGTTTATCAAGAGACCCAGTACTTC.

Only one count was recorded for this clonotype. This chain joins TRBV7-9 and TRBJ1-1; maybe TRBD1 (6 bases). The V end was cut by 4 bases, the J end by 3 bases, with 9 bases between. Germline V gene lookup returns CDR1 SEHNR and CDR2 FQNEAQ (reference sequence). The CDR3 is made up of 13 amino acids. The CDR3 DNA follows: TGTGCCAGCAGCTCAGGGGTGGACACTGAAGCTTTCTTT. Residues: CASSSGVDTEAFF.

The table lists this clonotype with a few counts. The V gene is TRBV6-2 or TRBV6-3, the J gene TRBJ2-5; possibly TRBD2 for D (6 bases). The CDR3 spans 15 residues. V shed 2 bases and J shed 3 bases, with 13 bases lying between them. The germline CDR1 and CDR2 sequences are MNHEY and SVGEGT. The DNA for the CDR3 is TGTGCCAGCAGTTACCCCAGGCGGGGTAAAGAGACCCAGTACTTC. Protein: CASSYPRRGKETQYF.

The V and J genes are TRBV29-1 and TRBJ1-1; no clear D gene. This CDR3 is 13 amino acids long. Germline CDR1 and CDR2: SQVTM and ANQGSEA. V was trimmed by 1 base and J by 2 bases, leaving 8 bases between them. The CDR3 is CSVEVPGNTEAFF. Written as DNA, the CDR3 is TGCAGCGTTGAAGTACCGGGCAACACTGAAGCTTTCTTT. The full variable domain, in which reference TRBV29-1 and TRBJ1-1 provide the parts outside the CDR3, is SAVISQKPSRDICQRGTSLTIQCQVDSQVTMMFWYRQQPGQSLTLIATANQGSEATYESGFVIDKFPISRPNLTFSTLTVSNMSPEDSSIYLCSVEVPGNTEAFFGQGTRLTVV.

This clonotype showed up just a few times. The V and J genes are TRBV5-5 and TRBJ2-7; D is unclear. Trimming pared 2 bases from V and 7 bases from J, leaving 16 bases between. CDR1 and CDR2 (germline): SGHKS, YYEKEE (reference sequence). This CDR3 region has 14 residues. The CDR3 protein is CASSFGVGSWEQYF. The CDR3 nucleotides read TGTGCCAGCAGCTTTGGAGTCGGGTCTTGGGAGCAGTACTTC.

The CDR3 sequence: CASSLDQGGRNRHEQFF. The CDR3 DNA follows: TGTGCCAGCAGCTTAGATCAGGGCGGGAGAAATAGACATGAGCAGTTCTTC. The genes are TRBV11-3 and TRBJ2-1; 7 positions agree with TRBD2. V shed 0 bases and J 8 bases; nucleotides not matched to a gene: 13. The CDR3 consists of 17 residues. CDR1 is SGHNT and CDR2 is YENEEA in the germline V gene.